Sequencing of this TCR beta chain was carried out in a study of chemoradiotherapy in HPV16-positive cancers. Trimming took 0 bases from V and 0 from J; bases not matched to a gene: 6. Germline V gene sequence: CDR1 MGHRA, CDR2 YSYEKL. The CDR3 covers 18 residues. The study, taken as a whole, reports: In HPV16-positive patients, HPV-responsive T-cell expansion tracked better recurrence-free survival.

Here immunoSEQ multiplex PCR was the method, and the copy in TCRdb shows in-frame clones only, minus some. The sample includes about 7,900 clones, 80% of them seen just once. Of note for this clone: Its antigen is still unknown.

Sample collection occurred from a patient who underwent chemoradiotherapy. V gene TRBV4-1 combines with J gene TRBJ1-3; TRBD1 matches at 9 bases. This TCR was recovered from a human donor with HPV-associated anogenital cancer. The CDR3 DNA is TGCGCCAGCAGCCAAGATCCCGGGACAGGGACCTCTGGAAACACCATATATTTT. Its protein is CASSQDPGTGTSGNTIYF.